Sequencing of this T cell receptor (beta chain) was carried out in a study of beta chain features in type 1 diabetes. Study-wide results and limits: In every one of the four CD4+ subsets, TCRB CDR3s were moderately but significantly shorter in Type 1 diabetes patients.

A few counts support this clone. Its cognate antigen is unknown. This CDR3 is also generated by other DNA sequences in the sample. Trimming removed 5 bases from V and 0 bases from J; junction bases left unmatched: 3. The CDR3 has 14 residues. Per the germline V gene, CDR1 is MNHEY and CDR2 is SVGAGI. Without exception, sorted populations had purity beyond 95%. Expressed TCRB transcripts got sequenced, as all isolated RNA was reverse transcribed. Naive, central memory and regulatory T cell samples came to a mean of around 3.5 million reads. The method was immunoSEQ multiplex PCR; TCRdb's version includes in-frame clones alone and lacks a portion of them. This table holds over 150,000 clones, 6.5% to 9.5% found once.

The chain employs TRBV6-5 and TRBJ2-7; 8 nucleotides line up with TRBD1. Material for sequencing was central memory CD4+ T cells from blood. This TCR came from a woman in her 40s with type 1 diabetes. In DNA form, the CDR3 reads TGTGCCAGCAGTGGGGGGACAGGCTCCTACGAGCAGTACTTC. This codes for CASSGGTGSYEQYF.